This T cell receptor beta chain comes out of a study of T cells in Graves' hyperthyroidism and ophthalmopathy. This clonotype was picked up many times. Researchers took RNA transcripts and amplified the TCR beta CDR3 regions from them. Primed by the HTBI set, a first-round RT-PCR was run on the TCR CDR3. TCRdb used MiXCR to reprocess the multiplex PCR reads, holding one entry per CDR3 protein. The top ten hold 3% to 4.5% of the sample, which has under 650,000 distinct CDR3 sequences, roughly 17% seen once. The study left out patients who had uncontrolled infection, other autoimmune disease, pregnancy or lactation. The germline V and J ends were trimmed by 5 bases and 0 bases, with 14 bases remaining between them. Germline V gives CDR1 SGHTA, CDR2 FQGNSA. This CDR3 comprises 16 residues.

This receptor was identified in a woman younger than 45 with Graves' hyperthyroidism. The sequencing sample was made of blood. The chain carries TRBV7-2 and TRBJ2-1; D remains unclear. CDR3 protein: CASSPLGERSYNEQFF. For the CDR3, the DNA is TGTGCCAGCAGCCCCCTGGGTGAACGCTCCTACAATGAGCAGTTCTTC.